This T cell receptor beta chain was found in a study of OX40 agonist ivuxolimab in advanced cancers. Whole-study context: Among those treated, three patients had partial responses, one with hepatocellular carcinoma and two with cutaneous melanoma.

Some clones are missing from TCRdb's copy, which holds only in-frame ones; the method was immunoSEQ multiplex PCR. The sample yields under 45,000 clones, 84% seen once. Study-level findings and limits: At 0.1 to 3.0 mg/kg, clonal expansion of CD4+ and CD8+ blood T cells had occurred by week 6.

Points on this clone: Its antigen is unidentified.

Trimming cost V 5 bases and J 6 bases, with 10 bases left between them. The CDR3 runs to 13 residues. CDR1 and CDR2 (germline): LNHDA, SQIVND (reference sequence). The chain has TRBV19 and TRBJ2-2, with D perhaps matching TRBD1 (6 bases). The sequencing used CD4+ or CD8+ T cells sorted from blood, collected in a trial of the OX40 agonist ivuxolimab. The sequence came from an adult with an advanced solid tumor such as melanoma, head and neck, liver or kidney cancer. The DNA for the CDR3 is TGTGCCAGTAGTGTACAGGGCTCCGGGGAGCTGTTTTTT. Its translation: CASSVQGSGELFF.